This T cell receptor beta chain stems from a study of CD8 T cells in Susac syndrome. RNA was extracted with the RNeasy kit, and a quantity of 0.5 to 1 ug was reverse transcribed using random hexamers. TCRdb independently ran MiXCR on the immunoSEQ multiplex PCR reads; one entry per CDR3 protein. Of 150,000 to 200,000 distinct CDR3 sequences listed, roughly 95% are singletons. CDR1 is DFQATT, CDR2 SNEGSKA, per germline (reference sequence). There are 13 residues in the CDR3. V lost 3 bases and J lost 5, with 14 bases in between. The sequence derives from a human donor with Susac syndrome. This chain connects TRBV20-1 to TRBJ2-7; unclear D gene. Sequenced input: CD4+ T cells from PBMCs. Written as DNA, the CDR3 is TGCAGTGCTAGGTCCCCTGCAGGAGACGAGCAGTACGTC. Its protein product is CSARSPAGDEQYV.